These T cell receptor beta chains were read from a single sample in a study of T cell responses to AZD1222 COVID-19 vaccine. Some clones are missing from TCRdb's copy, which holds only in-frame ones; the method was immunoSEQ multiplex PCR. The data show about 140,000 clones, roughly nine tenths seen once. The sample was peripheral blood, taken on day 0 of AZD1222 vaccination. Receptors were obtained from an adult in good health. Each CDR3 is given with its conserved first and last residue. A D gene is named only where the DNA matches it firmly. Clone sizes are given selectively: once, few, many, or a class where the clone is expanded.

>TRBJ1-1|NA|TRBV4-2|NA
TGTGCCAGCAGCCAAGTCGCCGGACGCTTGAACACTGAAGCTTTCTTT
CASSQVAGRLNTEAFF
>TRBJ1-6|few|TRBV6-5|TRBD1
TGTGCCAGCAGAGCGGGACAGCCTAATTCACCCCTCCACTTT
CASRAGQPNSPLHF
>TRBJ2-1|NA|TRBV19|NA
TGTGCCAGTACCTCCCGGTTAGATGAGCAGTTCTTC
CASTSRLDEQFF
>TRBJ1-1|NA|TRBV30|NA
TGTGCCTGGAGCCCCTGGACGGGGGACACTGAAGCTTTCTTT
CAWSPWTGDTEAFF
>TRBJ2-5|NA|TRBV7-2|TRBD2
TGTGCCAGCAGCTTGGGACTAGCGGGAGGGTTAGAGACCCAGTACTTC
CASSLGLAGGLETQYF
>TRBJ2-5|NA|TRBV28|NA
TGTGCCAGCCAAAAGGGGAAGAGGCAAGAGACCCAGTACTTC
CASQKGKRQETQYF
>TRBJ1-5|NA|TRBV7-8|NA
TGTGCCAGCAGCATCCGCCTTGGTAGTCAGCCCCAGCATTTT
CASSIRLGSQPQHF
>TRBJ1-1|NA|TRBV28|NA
TGTGCCAGTTGTTTCTCGGGGGAATTGAACACTGAAGCTTTCTTT
CASCFSGELNTEAFF
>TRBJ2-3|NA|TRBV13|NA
TGTGCCAGCAGAAGTGGACCCCTAGATACGCAGTATTTT
CASRSGPLDTQYF
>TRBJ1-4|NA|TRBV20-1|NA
TGCAGTGCTAGTCCGGACAGCTTTAATGAAAAACTGTTTTTT
CSASPDSFNEKLFF
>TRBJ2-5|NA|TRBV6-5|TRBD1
TGTGCCAGCAGTTATACGGGACAGGGGTCTCAAGAGACCCAGTACTTC
CASSYTGQGSQETQYF
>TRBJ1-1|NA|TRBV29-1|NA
TGCACCTCTCGTAGCATGAACACTGAAGCTTTCTTT
CTSRSMNTEAFF
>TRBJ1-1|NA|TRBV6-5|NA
TGTGCCAGCAGCTACAGACAGAACACTGAAGCTTTCTTT
CASSYRQNTEAFF
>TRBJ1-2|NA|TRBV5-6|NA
TGTGCCAGCAGCGTACGACAGGCATATTTCTATGGCTACACCTTC
CASSVRQAYFYGYTF
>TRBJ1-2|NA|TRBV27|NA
TGTGCCAGCAGTCCCATTCCGGGACACAATAACTATGGCTACACCTTC
CASSPIPGHNNYGYTF
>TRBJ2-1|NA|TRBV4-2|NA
TGTGCCAGCAGCCAAGAACTGAGTGACTTCCAGTTCTTC
CASSQELSDFQFF
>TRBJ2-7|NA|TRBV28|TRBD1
TGTGCCAGCAGCACGAATAGTAGGGGGCCCTACGAGCAGTACTTC
CASSTNSRGPYEQYF
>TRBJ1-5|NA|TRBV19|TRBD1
TGTGCCAGTAGTCGCGGGACAGGGGAAAAGCCCCAGCATTTT
CASSRGTGEKPQHF
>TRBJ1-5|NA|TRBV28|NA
TGTGCCAGCAGTTTAACGGGACGGAATAATCAGCCCCAGCATTTT
CASSLTGRNNQPQHF
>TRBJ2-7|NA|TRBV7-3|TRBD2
TGTGCCAGCAGCCCCCATAGCGGGGCCTACGAGCAGTACTTC
CASSPHSGAYEQYF
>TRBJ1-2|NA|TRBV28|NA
TGTGCCAGCAGTCTTGCAGCCGACAGGAGGCGTATGGGCTACACCTTC
CASSLAADRRRMGYTF
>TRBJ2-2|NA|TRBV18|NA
TGTGCCAGCTCACCACGGACGTCGAACACCGGGGAGCTGTTTTTT
CASSPRTSNTGELFF
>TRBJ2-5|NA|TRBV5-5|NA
TGTGCCAGCAGCTTATTAAGGGAGACCCAGTACTTC
CASSLLRETQYF
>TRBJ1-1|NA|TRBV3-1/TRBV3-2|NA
TGTGCCAGCAGCCAAGGTGGGGGTTTAGGAAACACTGAAGCTTTCTTT
CASSQGGGLGNTEAFF
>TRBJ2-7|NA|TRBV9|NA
TGTGCCAGCAGCGCAGAGGCAGGGAGACACGAGCAGTACTTC
CASSAEAGRHEQYF
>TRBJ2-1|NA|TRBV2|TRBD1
TGTGCCAGCAGGGGGGGACAGGGTAGGAATAATGAGCAGTTCTTC
CASRGGQGRNNEQFF
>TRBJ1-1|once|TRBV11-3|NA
TGTGCCAGCAGCTTAACGGTGGACACTGAAGCTTTCTTT
CASSLTVDTEAFF
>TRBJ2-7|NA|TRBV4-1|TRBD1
TGCGCCAGCAGCCAACGGACAGGCGCCTACGAGCAGTACTTC
CASSQRTGAYEQYF